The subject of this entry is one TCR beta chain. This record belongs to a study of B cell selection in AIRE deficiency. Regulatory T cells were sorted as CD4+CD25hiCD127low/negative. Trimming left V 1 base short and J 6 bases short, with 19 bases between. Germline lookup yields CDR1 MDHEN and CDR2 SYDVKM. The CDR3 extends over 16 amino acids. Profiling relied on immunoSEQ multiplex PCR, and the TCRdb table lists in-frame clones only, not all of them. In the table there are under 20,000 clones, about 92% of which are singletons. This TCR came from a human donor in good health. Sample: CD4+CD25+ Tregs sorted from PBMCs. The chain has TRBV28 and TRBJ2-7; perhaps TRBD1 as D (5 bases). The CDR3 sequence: CASSLFGLGPTVEQYF. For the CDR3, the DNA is TGTGCCAGCAGTTTATTCGGCCTGGGGCCCACGGTCGAGCAGTACTTC. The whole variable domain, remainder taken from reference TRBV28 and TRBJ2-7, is DVKVTQSSRYLVKRTGEKVFLECVQDMDHENMFWYRQDPGLGLRLIYFSYDVKMKEKGDIPEGYSVSREKKERFSLILESASTNQTSMYLCASSLFGLGPTVEQYFGPGTRLTVT.